This T cell receptor (beta chain) was identified during a study of lymphopenia after photon versus proton radiotherapy. Overall study findings and caveats: Post-nadir TCR diversity decline inversely tracked overall survival among those who died. Relative stability marked proton patients; photon patients lost diversity and naive cells.

Notes on this clone: What it binds is not known.

Assay: immunoSEQ multiplex PCR; the TCRdb copy retains only in-frame clones and omits some. The sample records roughly 49,000 clones, about 92% being singletons. Germline V gene sequence: CDR1 MDHEN, CDR2 SYDVKM. The CDR3 loop spans 11 amino acids. Sample: peripheral blood, taken from a patient treated with photon-based radiotherapy. The V call is TRBV28, the J call TRBJ2-5; no definite D call. The DNA end is a closer match to TRBJ2-7, so the J assignment may be wrong. The receptor was derived from a woman aged 40 to 50 with cholangiocarcinoma. The CDR3 DNA sequence: TGTGCCAGCAACAACCGCTACGAGCAGTACTTC. This codes for CASNNRYEQYF.